This T cell receptor (beta chain) was captured in a study of T cells after posttransplantation cyclophosphamide. The CDR3 has 16 residues. The germline gives CDR1 LGHNT, CDR2 FRNRAP. J was trimmed by 4 bases and V by 1 base; bases with no gene match: 4. On the day of bone marrow donation, the related graft donor provided peripheral blood. Sequencing used immunoSEQ multiplex PCR; TCRdb keeps in-frame clones, though not all of them. The data show nearly 7,000 clones, 78% seen once. This clone was counted between two and nine times. Its antigen remains unknown. General study points: Recipient CMV seropositivity and CMV reactivation strongly tracked TRB clonality. Later post-transplant blood repertoires were often dominated by donor CD8+ memory clones. Tissue-infiltrating T cells from skin or gut overlapped little with blood T cells.

The TCR sequence derives from a woman aged 50 to 60 in good health and a related stem cell transplant donor. Source material: memory CD4+ T cells sorted from blood. The chain links TRBV12-5 to TRBJ2-1, with 10 positions matching TRBD1. This CDR3 is CASGLDRGQGYNEQFF. CDR3 in DNA: TGTGCTAGTGGTTTGGACCGGGGACAGGGGTACAATGAGCAGTTCTTC. The full variable domain, completed using reference TRBV12-5 and TRBJ2-1, is DARVTQTPRHKVTEMGQEVTMRCQPILGHNTVFWYRQTMMQGLELLAYFRNRAPLDDSGMPKDRFSAEMPDATLATLKIQPSEPRDSAVYFCASGLDRGQGYNEQFFGPGTRLTVL.